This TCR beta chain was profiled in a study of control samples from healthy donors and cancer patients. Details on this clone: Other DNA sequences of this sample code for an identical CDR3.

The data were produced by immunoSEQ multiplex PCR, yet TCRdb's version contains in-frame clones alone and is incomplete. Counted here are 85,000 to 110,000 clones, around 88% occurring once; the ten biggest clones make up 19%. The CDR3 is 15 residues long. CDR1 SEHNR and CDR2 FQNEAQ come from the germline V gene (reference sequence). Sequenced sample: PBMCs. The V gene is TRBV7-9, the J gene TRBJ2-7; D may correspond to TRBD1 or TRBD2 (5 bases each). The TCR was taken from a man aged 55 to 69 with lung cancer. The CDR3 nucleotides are TGTGCTAGCAGCTTAGGGGACCCACCCATCTACGAGCAGTACGTC. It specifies CASSLGDPPIYEQYV.